This T cell receptor (beta chain) appears in the sequencing data of a study of tissue T cells after allogeneic stem cell transplantation. Study-wide results and limits: Motif-based clustering found tissue-specific repertoire signatures shared across patients, though few clones were shared. Limitations included a small, clinically heterogeneous cohort and limited sampling depth.

Only a few counts were recorded for this clone. As yet, its antigen is unknown. Any gene name here is a mouse gene name. The sequenced fragment ends 1 residue before the CDR3 boundary, so the rest is inferred from the germline J gene. Using immunoSEQ multiplex PCR, the repertoire was profiled, and TCRdb retains in-frame clones only, with some absent. The table has over a thousand clones, roughly 50% seen once. Germline CDR1 is NNHDY and CDR2 is SYVADS. Between the trimmed V and J ends, which lost 0 bases and 4 bases, there was a span of 8 bases. This CDR3 has 13 residues. This sequence was found in a female BALB/c mouse in good health. The strain's MHC haplotype is H2-d. Sequenced input: skin. The chain recombines TRBV13-3 with TRBJ2-7; D call uncertain. The CDR3 region is CASSDDKKYEQYF. The sequenced part of the CDR3 DNA is TGTGCCAGCAGTGATGACAAAAAATATGAACAGTAC.